This TCR beta chain was captured by sequencing in a study of blood T cell repertoires in COVID-19 (dated by TCRdb to the early 2020s). Regarding the study in general: Collaborator samples came from the United States, Italy and Spain and covered acute and convalescent phases of COVID-19. Where HLA class I and class II types were available, the types were taken from metadata supplied by the sample provider, not from assay-based typing. Sample metadata almost always included a de-identified subject ID, COVID-19 status, age in years and sex. Subjects who had been exposed to COVID-19, were actively infected with it, or had recovered from it provided the deeply sampled blood TCRbeta repertoires that made up the dataset. The repertoires were released in a freely available public database meant as a resource for research on the immune response to SARS-CoV-2. The samples were drawn from two sources: the first 160 participants of the ongoing ImmuneRACE study, and some 1,300 subjects contributed by 6 global collaborators. The prospective study material was composed of cDNA or gDNA derived from T cells, B-cell-depleted T cells, or PBMCs. Paper-wide results and their limitations: Clinical and demographic metadata were provided uncurated, with the amount varying by source and participant.

The immunoSEQ Assay, a bias-controlled multiplex PCR, was used to amplify TCRbeta CDR3 regions from genomic DNA. As for the authors' bioinformatics: The number of nucleated cells in each sample was estimated from the amplification of reference gene primers within the assay. To quantify the absolute abundance of each unique TCRbeta CDR3 rearrangement, sequence reads were collapsed and filtered. Productive Simpson clonality was computed per sample as the square root of Simpson's diversity index over productive rearrangements. TCRdb limited this immuneACCESS table to in-frame rearrangements with V and J called. A share of clones is missing; checked studies link under half to unresolved V genes, and the rest is unexplained. V and J calls and clone size are those listed in that table; D and trimming were worked out from the DNA. The sample has roughly 230,000 clones on record, approximately 81% of them singletons. Approximately 0.89% of the sample lies in the top ten.

With respect to this clone: Its target antigen remains unknown. It has no much larger one-base neighbor in the sample; base qualities were not kept.

The collaborating institutions used their own protocols to collect whole blood in K2EDTA tubes. Collaborator samples were shipped for TCRbeta analysis as frozen whole blood, isolated PBMCs, or DNA extracted from either sample type. The sequenced sample consisted of peripheral blood. This TCR came from a man aged 35 to 55 with acute or convalescent COVID-19.

The base sequence is TGTGCCAGCAGTCCACCTAGCGGGGGGCCCAACAATGAGCAGTTCTTC. Protein translation: CASSPPSGGPNNEQFF. The V and J segments used are TRBV11-3 and TRBJ2-1; 11 bases in between match TRBD2. According to the germline V gene, CDR1 reads SGHNT and CDR2 reads YENEEA. Taken from cysteine to phenylalanine, the CDR3 has 16 residues. Solely the CDR3 DNA is kept, with 48 bases framed from the first base. V has 6 bases trimmed and J has 5 bases trimmed; junction bases matching no gene number 9.